The subject of this entry is one T cell receptor (beta chain). The data are from a study of identical twins. TCRdb analysed the 5' RACE reads with MiXCR anew, one entry per CDR3 protein. In the table there are about 530,000 distinct CDR3 sequences, about 15% of which are singletons. Germline V CDR1 and CDR2: SNHLY, FYNNEI. CDR3 length equals 12 residues. Trimming cost V 10 bases and J 3 bases, with 13 bases left between them. The data were also submitted as part of a second study, on yellow fever vaccine responses in identical twins.

Sequenced sample: CD4+ T cells sorted from blood. This chain joins TRBV2 and TRBJ2-7; D uncertain. The TCR comes from a woman between 18 and 29 years old in good health. CDR3 in amino acids: CAIQWDYYEQYF. The CDR3 DNA reads as TGTGCCATTCAATGGGATTACTACGAGCAGTACTTC.